These 24 T cell receptor beta chains were sequenced from one sample in a study of blood T cells in healthy people across ages. PCR was performed a second time for about 7 to 11 cycles using a sample-barcoded 5' primer and a J-beta primer mix. One entry per CDR3 protein, called by TCRdb with MiXCR from the 5' RACE reads. The sample yields more than 650,000 distinct CDR3 sequences, about 53% seen once. The sequenced sample consisted of blood. Receptors originate from an elderly man in good health.

The CDR3 reads CASSVLMSYEQYF. In DNA form, the CDR3 reads TGTGCCAGCAGTGTCTTAATGTCCTACGAGCAGTACTTC. The V gene is TRBV27, the J gene TRBJ2-7; the D is unclear. Per germline, CDR1 MNHEY and CDR2 SMNVEV (reference sequence). V dropped 5 bases and J dropped 1 base, with 9 bases sitting between them. This CDR3 is built from 13 residues.

The J gene is TRBJ2-5, the V gene TRBV24-1; 7 nucleotides agree with TRBD1. Germline values: CDR1 KGHDR, CDR2 SFDVKD. The CDR3 covers 13 residues. V lost 7 bases, J lost 0 bases, and 1 base stayed unmatched. In DNA form, the CDR3 reads TGTGCCACCAGGGGACAGAACCAAGAGACCCAGTACTTC. It encodes CATRGQNQETQYF.

The chain couples TRBV20-1 to TRBJ2-3, with D possibly being TRBD1 (5 bases). V was clipped by 5 bases and J by 5 bases, with 11 bases between them. Germline CDR1 reads DFQATT; CDR2 reads SNEGSKA (reference sequence). This CDR3 spans 12 amino acids. The chain's CDR3 is CSALSGQDTQYF. The CDR3 bases are TGCAGTGCTTTGTCCGGACAAGATACGCAGTATTTT.

The rearrangement joins TRBV7-2 to TRBJ2-7; 8 nucleotides agree with TRBD1. CDR3 length: 15 residues. The trim removed 1 base at V and 3 bases at J, leaving 5 bases unmatched. Germline V gives CDR1 SGHTA, CDR2 FQGNSA. The CDR3 DNA follows: TGTGCCAGCAGCTTAGTTGTGGACAGGGTCTACGAGCAGTACTTC. This encodes CASSLVVDRVYEQYF.

This rearrangement joins TRBV5-1 to TRBJ2-3, with 9 bases matching TRBD1. J was trimmed by 14 bases and V by 0 bases; bases with no gene match: 13. The germline V gene has CDR1 SGHRS and CDR2 YFSETQ. The CDR3 spans 15 residues. CDR3 sequence reads: CASSLAGTGIRYAYF. CDR3 bases: TGCGCCAGCAGCTTGGCCGGGACAGGGATAAGATACGCGTATTTT.

This clonotype was recorded only once. V usage is TRBV6-5 and J usage is TRBJ2-3; 9 bases line up with TRBD1. The CDR3 extends over 13 amino acids. After removal of 9 bases from V and 4 bases from J, the junction contained 5 bases not matched to a gene. The germline V gene has CDR1 MNHEY and CDR2 SVGAGI. The CDR3 sequence is CASGTGRADTQYF. The CDR3 DNA is TGTGCCAGTGGGACAGGGAGGGCAGATACGCAGTATTTT.

This clonotype has just a few counts. The chain combines TRBV5-1 with TRBJ2-3, with D hard to call. Germline V lookup: CDR1 SGHRS, CDR2 YFSETQ. The CDR3 extends over 15 amino acids. Trimming took 2 bases from V and 3 from J, leaving 13 bases between them. The CDR3: CASSLTSLRTDTQYF. The CDR3 DNA is TGCGCCAGCAGCTTAACCTCCCTAAGAACAGATACGCAGTATTTT.

This clonotype showed up just a few times. This rearrangement joins TRBV20-1 to TRBJ2-1; 11 bases match TRBD2. The CDR3 has 14 residues. CDR1 and CDR2 from the germline V gene are DFQATT and SNEGSKA (reference sequence). The V gene end was trimmed by 4 bases and the J gene end by 2 bases; junction bases not matched to a gene: 1. Here the CDR3 DNA reads TGCAGTGCTATAGCGGGAGGGGCCTACAATGAGCAGTTCTTC. Translation gives CSAIAGGAYNEQFF.

The rearrangement uses TRBV7-2 and TRBJ2-3; maybe TRBD2 (6 bases). This CDR3 has 15 residues. Germline V lookup: CDR1 SGHTA, CDR2 FQGNSA. V was shortened by 5 bases and J by 0 bases, with 12 bases between the two germline ends. CDR3 nucleotides: TGTGCCAGCAGCCCGAGCGGGCTAAGCACAGATACGCAGTATTTT. This gives the protein CASSPSGLSTDTQYF.

The V call is TRBV3-1, the J call TRBJ1-1, with unresolved D. The CDR3 loop spans 14 amino acids. Germline CDR1 and CDR2: LGHDT and YNNKEL (reference sequence). Trimming took 4 bases from V and 4 from J, leaving 13 bases between them. The CDR3 nucleotides read TGTGCCAGCAGCCCCAACGGTTTGGGCACTGAAGCTTTCTTT. It encodes CASSPNGLGTEAFF.

The gene calls are TRBV2 and TRBJ2-2; D possibly matches TRBD1 or TRBD2 (5 bases each). The CDR3 loop spans 14 amino acids. Germline values: CDR1 SNHLY, CDR2 FYNNEI. Trimming took off 6 bases at V and 0 bases at J, with 8 bases between the two ends. CDR3 in amino acids: CASREDTNTGELFF. CDR3 coding DNA: TGTGCCAGCAGGGAGGACACGAACACCGGGGAGCTGTTTTTT.

CDR3 bases: TGTGCCAGCAGCGTAGATAGCGGGAGGTTCAACGAGCAGTACTTC. Translation gives CASSVDSGRFNEQYF. The gene calls are TRBV9 and TRBJ2-7; 10 nucleotides align to TRBD2. V dropped 0 bases and J dropped 5; count of bases not matched to a gene: 5. From germline, CDR1 is SGDLS and CDR2 YYNGEE. The CDR3 loop spans 15 amino acids.

A single count supports this clonotype. The chain couples TRBV2 to TRBJ1-1; D not certain. The germline gives CDR1 SNHLY, CDR2 FYNNEI. The CDR3 spans 10 residues. Between the trimmed V and J ends, which lost 1 base and 11 bases, there was a span of 5 bases. In nucleotides, the CDR3 is TGTGCCAGCAGTGAAGTGGCGGCTTTCTTT. Protein sequence: CASSEVAAFF.

The V gene is TRBV7-3, the J gene TRBJ2-3, with 11 nucleotides matching TRBD2. Germline CDR1 and CDR2: SGHTA and FQGTGA. J gave up 1 base and V 5 bases, and 8 bases lay outside the gene matches. This CDR3 contains 17 residues. CDR3 DNA sequence: TGTGCCAGCAGCCCGACTAGCGGGATTGGAGGCACAGATACGCAGTATTTT. It codes for CASSPTSGIGGTDTQYF.

Only a few counts were recorded for this clonotype. The rearrangement uses TRBV9 and TRBJ2-1; maybe TRBD1 (6 bases). Germline lookup yields CDR1 SGDLS and CDR2 YYNGEE. Trimming removed 1 base at V and 6 bases at J, with 11 bases between. The CDR3 totals 14 residues. CDR3 bases: TGTGCCAGCAGCGTACCCCTAGGGGGCAATGAGCAGTTCTTC. The encoded protein is CASSVPLGGNEQFF.

The gene calls are TRBV4-2 and TRBJ1-5, with a tentative D call TRBD1 (5 bases). CDR1 is LGHNA and CDR2 is YNFKEQ in the germline V gene. Trimming removed 2 bases from V and 2 bases from J, with 10 bases in between. CDR3 length: 15 residues. This chain's CDR3 is CASSQTWGGNQPQHF. CDR3 DNA sequence: TGTGCCAGCAGCCAAACATGGGGGGGCAATCAGCCCCAGCATTTT.

The V and J genes are TRBV29-1 and TRBJ2-1; TRBD1 agrees at 10 bases. V gave up 7 bases and J gave up 0 bases; unmatched junction bases: 9. Germline V gene lookup returns CDR1 SQVTM and CDR2 ANQGSEA. CDR3 length: 16 amino acids. The CDR3 protein is CSGGTGATNSYNEQFF. CDR3 nucleotide sequence: TGCAGCGGGGGGACAGGGGCTACGAACTCCTACAATGAGCAGTTCTTC.

The CDR3 DNA reads as TGTGCCAGTAGGGACAATGCCCCAGCAGACATTCAGTACTTC. Translated: CASRDNAPADIQYF. The gene calls are TRBV19 and TRBJ2-4; a weak D match, TRBD1 (5 bases). This CDR3 has 14 amino acids. Trimming took 6 bases from V and 8 from J, leaving 17 bases between them. Germline V gene lookup returns CDR1 LNHDA and CDR2 SQIVND (reference sequence).

The sample holds a few counts of this clonotype. The V call is TRBV10-3, the J call TRBJ1-4; no reliable D call. Between the trimmed V and J ends, which lost 6 bases and 5 bases, there was a span of 4 bases. Germline V gene lookup returns CDR1 ENHRY and CDR2 SYGVKD. CDR3 length equals 11 residues. The CDR3 is CAIRSNEKLFF. CDR3 in DNA: TGTGCCATCAGATCCAATGAAAAACTGTTTTTT.

The rearrangement joins TRBV3-1 to TRBJ2-7; 9 bases are a match to TRBD2. The CDR3 contains 16 residues. Germline V gene lookup returns CDR1 LGHDT and CDR2 YNNKEL (reference sequence). Trimming at V came to 0 bases and at J to 6 bases, leaving 9 bases not matched to a gene. The CDR3 protein is CASSQDSPGLAREQYF. The CDR3 DNA follows: TGTGCCAGCAGCCAAGACAGTCCGGGACTAGCCCGCGAGCAGTACTTC.

This chain links TRBV4-2 with TRBJ2-1, with TRBD2 matching 10 bases. The ends lost 5 bases at V and 9 bases at J; junction bases unmatched: 7. The CDR3 sequence is 14 residues long. Germline V gene sequence: CDR1 LGHNA, CDR2 YNFKEQ. The CDR3 DNA is TGTGCCAGCAGCGCGGGACTAGCGTTCGGTGAGCAGTTCTTC. As protein: CASSAGLAFGEQFF.

The chain employs TRBV18 and TRBJ2-3, with a possible D match to TRBD1 (6 bases). Between the trimmed V and J ends, which lost 6 bases and 0 bases, there was a span of 19 bases. The CDR3 extends over 17 amino acids. From germline, CDR1 is KGHSH and CDR2 LQKENI. The CDR3 DNA reads as TGTGCCAGCTCCCCTTACAGGGATCGCACTAGCACAGATACGCAGTATTTT. Translating gives CASSPYRDRTSTDTQYF.

The chain uses TRBV5-4 and TRBJ1-4; 9 bases line up with TRBD1. The CDR3 spans 16 residues. Per germline, CDR1 SGHNT and CDR2 YYREEE (reference sequence). V was clipped by 0 bases and J by 5 bases; unmatched bases: 5. The DNA of the CDR3 is TGTGCCAGCAGCTTGGTTATGGGACAGGGAAATGAAAAACTGTTTTTT. Translation gives CASSLVMGQGNEKLFF.

The chain recombines TRBV18 with TRBJ2-2, with 9 positions matching TRBD1. J lost 7 bases, V lost 3 bases, and 6 bases had no gene match. Looked up from germline, CDR1 is KGHSH and CDR2 is LQKENI. There are 15 residues in the CDR3. CDR3 in amino acids: CASSPTGGAGGELFF. In nucleotides, the CDR3 is TGTGCCAGCTCACCTACAGGGGGCGCCGGCGGGGAGCTGTTTTTT.